These 9 T cell receptor beta chains were sequenced from one sample in a study of blood T cell repertoires in COVID-19. Assay used: immunoSEQ multiplex PCR; TCRdb lists only in-frame clones, some missing. The sample holds about 50,000 clones, around 90% seen once. Sequencing was performed on peripheral blood. Receptor source: a human donor in a cohort sampled during active COVID-19.

The table lists this clone with a few counts. V and J are TRBV10-1 and TRBJ2-3; TRBD2 is a possible D gene (5 bases). The CDR3 sequence is 15 residues long. The germline CDR1 and CDR2 sequences are WNHNN and SYGVQD (reference sequence). With 6 bases removed from V and 0 bases from J, the gap between germline ends came to 13 bases. In DNA, the CDR3 is TGCGCCAGCAGCCCAAGCGGAGATAGCACAGATACGCAGTATTTT. Translating it yields CASSPSGDSTDTQYF.

As regards this clone: The sample contains more than one DNA sequence encoding this CDR3. The CDR3 nucleotides are TGTGCCAGCAGCTCGGGACTAGCGGGCAGCTCCTACAATGAGCAGTTCTTC. Protein: CASSSGLAGSSYNEQFF. The V gene is TRBV7-3, the J gene TRBJ2-1; 12 positions agree with TRBD2. The CDR3 runs 17 residues. Losses at the gene ends were 4 bases for V and 0 bases for J; bases not matched to a gene: 4. CDR1 and CDR2 from the germline V gene are SGHTA and FQGTGA.

The chain has TRBV20-1 and TRBJ2-1; TRBD1 agrees at 10 bases. This CDR3 comprises 15 residues. Germline CDR1 DFQATT, CDR2 SNEGSKA (reference sequence). The ends lost 3 bases at V and 1 base at J; junction bases unmatched: 3. The chain's CDR3 is CSASWDRGSYNEQFF. The CDR3 region has the DNA TGCAGTGCTAGTTGGGACAGGGGATCCTACAATGAGCAGTTCTTC.

The chain employs TRBV6-2 or TRBV6-3 and TRBJ2-3; the match to TRBD2 covers 7 bases. The germline V gene has CDR1 MNHEY and CDR2 SVGEGT. The CDR3 spans 15 residues. The V segment lost 3 bases and the J segment 3 bases; nucleotides outside the gene matches: 6. The CDR3 spells CASSYDGRRTDTQYF. The CDR3 bases are TGTGCCAGCAGTTATGACGGGAGGCGTACAGATACGCAGTATTTT.

This clone was counted a single time. The chain joins TRBV6-6 to TRBJ1-4; D might be TRBD1 (6 bases). The CDR3 sequence is 14 residues long. Germline CDR1 reads MNHNY; CDR2 reads SVGAGI (reference sequence). V was clipped by 8 bases and J by 7 bases, with 17 bases between them. The CDR3 nucleotides are TGTGCCAGCCAAGGCGGGGGCTGGGGTGAAAAACTGTTTTTT. Translation: CASQGGGWGEKLFF.

The rearrangement uses TRBV3-1 (or the pseudogene TRBV3-2) and TRBJ2-5, with 7 bases that match TRBD2. CDR3 size: 14 residues. Germline lookup yields CDR1 LGHDT and CDR2 YNNKEL (reference sequence). Trimming removed 1 base from V and 6 bases from J; junction bases left unmatched: 5. CDR3 protein: CASSQVRAGKTQYF. DNA for the CDR3: TGTGCCAGCAGCCAAGTAAGAGCGGGGAAGACCCAGTACTTC.

This clone has a single count. The chain couples TRBV9 to TRBJ1-4; 7 positions match TRBD1. V lost 3 bases to trimming and J lost 5 bases; unmatched junction nucleotides: 13. In germline, CDR1 is SGDLS, CDR2 YYNGEE. This CDR3 spans 17 amino acids. As DNA, the CDR3 is TGTGCCAGCAGCGCGAGAGGAGGGGGCAGTTCAAATGAAAAACTGTTTTTT. This sequence encodes CASSARGGGSSNEKLFF.

The chain links TRBV13 to TRBJ1-2, with 7 positions matching TRBD1. V gave up 5 bases and J gave up 1 base; unmatched junction bases: 4. This CDR3 is built from 14 residues. CDR1 and CDR2 (germline): PRHDT, FYEKMQ (reference sequence). In nucleotides, the CDR3 is TGTGCCAGCAGCGAACGACAGGGTAACTATGGCTACACCTTC. Translating gives CASSERQGNYGYTF.

The rearrangement uses TRBV29-1 and TRBJ1-4; D not certain. CDR3 length equals 14 residues. V lost 8 bases to trimming and J lost 0 bases, with 13 bases between them. CDR1 and CDR2 (germline): SQVTM, ANQGSEA. CDR3 sequence: CSLTPQPTNEKLFF. As DNA, the CDR3 is TGCAGCCTAACACCACAGCCAACTAATGAAAAACTGTTTTTT. The full variable domain, its missing parts supplied by reference TRBV29-1 and TRBJ1-4, is SAVISQKPSRDICQRGTSLTIQCQVDSQVTMMFWYRQQPGQSLTLIATANQGSEATYESGFVIDKFPISRPNLTFSTLTVSNMSPEDSSIYLCSLTPQPTNEKLFFGSGTQLSVL.